A selection of T cell receptor beta chains follows, all from one sample in a study of shared clonotypes between healthy human individuals. The data were produced by immunoSEQ multiplex PCR, yet TCRdb's version contains in-frame clones alone and is incomplete. The data contain 1.4 million to 1.5 million clones, 96% of them seen just once; the ten biggest clones take up over 1%. Sample: naive CD4+ T cells sorted from blood. These receptors came from a man aged 25-40 years in good health. Each CDR3 is given with its conserved first and last residue. Fields, in order: CDR3 DNA, CDR3 protein, D gene, CDR3 length, clone size, J gene, V gene. The D gene is left open where the match is weak. Part of the rows lack a size; the others show once, few, many or a class for expanded clones.

CDR3nt: TGTGCCAGCAGTCGGGACATTTTTCTGATGAACACTGAAGCTTTCTTT; CDR3aa: CASSRDIFLMNTEAFF; d_gene: -; len: 16; abundance: -; j_gene: TRBJ1-1; v_gene: TRBV27
CDR3nt: TGTGCCAGCAGTGGTGCTTTTAGCGGCAGGTACTACGAGCAGTACTTC; CDR3aa: CASSGAFSGRYYEQYF; d_gene: -; len: 16; abundance: -; j_gene: TRBJ2-7; v_gene: TRBV28
CDR3nt: TGTGCCAGCACCGAGGGATTGAGGGAGACCCAGTACTTC; CDR3aa: CASTEGLRETQYF; d_gene: -; len: 13; abundance: -; j_gene: TRBJ2-5; v_gene: TRBV28
CDR3nt: TGTGCCAGCAGCTTAGGCCTGAGGACAGGCGGAAACACCATATATTTT; CDR3aa: CASSLGLRTGGNTIYF; d_gene: TRBD1; len: 16; abundance: once; j_gene: TRBJ1-3; v_gene: TRBV13
CDR3nt: TGTGCCAGCAACCCGAACGCGGGCTACGAGCAGTACTTC; CDR3aa: CASNPNAGYEQYF; d_gene: -; len: 13; abundance: -; j_gene: TRBJ2-7; v_gene: TRBV5-8
CDR3nt: TGTGCCAGCAGCTTGGGAGGGGTGGGATTCACAGATACGCAGTATTTT; CDR3aa: CASSLGGVGFTDTQYF; d_gene: -; len: 16; abundance: -; j_gene: TRBJ2-3; v_gene: TRBV5-6
CDR3nt: TGTGCCAGCAGACTACATCCCCTCAGCACAGATACGCAGTATTTT; CDR3aa: CASRLHPLSTDTQYF; d_gene: -; len: 15; abundance: -; j_gene: TRBJ2-3; v_gene: TRBV5-8
CDR3nt: TGCGCCAGCGTAAAGACAGGGGGCTCGAATGAGCAGTTCTTC; CDR3aa: CASVKTGGSNEQFF; d_gene: TRBD1; len: 14; abundance: -; j_gene: TRBJ2-1; v_gene: TRBV5-1
CDR3nt: TGCGCCAGCAGCATGGATGAAAGTCAGCCCCAGCATTTT; CDR3aa: CASSMDESQPQHF; d_gene: -; len: 13; abundance: -; j_gene: TRBJ1-5; v_gene: TRBV5-1
CDR3nt: TGTGCCAGCAGCTTAGGGGGGACAAGACTTAAGCAGTTCTTC; CDR3aa: CASSLGGTRLKQFF; d_gene: -; len: 14; abundance: -; j_gene: TRBJ2-1; v_gene: TRBV7-9
CDR3nt: TGTGCCAGCAGCTTATTAGGGGGCGGGAGTGAGCAGTTCTTC; CDR3aa: CASSLLGGGSEQFF; d_gene: -; len: 14; abundance: -; j_gene: TRBJ2-1; v_gene: TRBV7-9
CDR3nt: TGTGCCAGCAGCCGCAGCGTCGCTAACTATGGCTACACCTTC; CDR3aa: CASSRSVANYGYTF; d_gene: -; len: 14; abundance: -; j_gene: TRBJ1-2; v_gene: TRBV6-5
CDR3nt: TGTGCCAGCAGCTTGGAGTCAGGGCGATACGAGCAGTACTTC; CDR3aa: CASSLESGRYEQYF; d_gene: -; len: 14; abundance: -; j_gene: TRBJ2-7; v_gene: TRBV5-4
CDR3nt: TGTGCCAGTAAACACGACAGGCCCAACTATGGCTACACCTTC; CDR3aa: CASKHDRPNYGYTF; d_gene: -; len: 14; abundance: -; j_gene: TRBJ1-2; v_gene: TRBV19
CDR3nt: TGTGCCAGCAGCGTGAGCGGGGGGTACAATGAGCAGTTCTTC; CDR3aa: CASSVSGGYNEQFF; d_gene: TRBD2; len: 14; abundance: -; j_gene: TRBJ2-1; v_gene: TRBV7-2
CDR3nt: TGTGCCAGCAGCGACGGACCTCGCTACGAGCAGTACTTC; CDR3aa: CASSDGPRYEQYF; d_gene: -; len: 13; abundance: -; j_gene: TRBJ2-7; v_gene: TRBV27
CDR3nt: TGCGCCAGCAGCGAGACAGGGATTTTCTACGAGCAGTACTTC; CDR3aa: CASSETGIFYEQYF; d_gene: TRBD1; len: 14; abundance: once; j_gene: TRBJ2-7; v_gene: TRBV5-1
CDR3nt: TGTGCCAGCCTTGCCGGGGACACCCGGAGGACTGAAGCTTTCTTT; CDR3aa: CASLAGDTRRTEAFF; d_gene: -; len: 15; abundance: -; j_gene: TRBJ1-1; v_gene: TRBV25-1